Listed below are T cell receptor beta chains from one sample, sequenced in a study of blood T cell repertoires in COVID-19. Assay: immunoSEQ multiplex PCR; the TCRdb copy retains only in-frame clones and omits some. The sample carries roughly 30,000 clones, about 89% recorded once. Specimen: peripheral blood. Every receptor here comes from a human donor in a cohort sampled during active COVID-19. The CDR3 runs from the conserved cysteine through the conserved F or W. A D gene is named only where the DNA matches it firmly. Not every row has a clone size; where given, it reads once, few, many or a size class.

D: -
size: -
V: TRBV29-1
length: 16
J: TRBJ2-3
CDR3: CSVLGGTELATDTQYF

D: TRBD1
size: -
V: TRBV30
length: 17
J: TRBJ2-2
CDR3: CAWSVDRTGANTGELFF

D: TRBD1
size: -
V: TRBV29-1
length: 14
J: TRBJ2-2
CDR3: CSVGQGARTGELFF

D: -
size: -
V: TRBV19
length: 17
J: TRBJ1-5
CDR3: CASRPLRGEGGNQPQHF

D: -
size: -
V: TRBV6-1
length: 14
J: TRBJ1-5
CDR3: CASSEAPRGQPQHF

D: TRBD1
size: once
V: TRBV6-5
length: 14
J: TRBJ2-7
CDR3: CASSQRQGSSEQYF

D: -
size: -
V: TRBV5-1
length: 14
J: TRBJ1-3
CDR3: CASSPENSGNTIYF

D: TRBD2
size: -
V: TRBV7-2
length: 14
J: TRBJ2-1
CDR3: CASSLELASNEQFF

D: TRBD1
size: -
V: TRBV5-1
length: 14
J: TRBJ1-2
CDR3: CASSSRQGGYGYTF

D: TRBD1
size: -
V: TRBV4-2
length: 16
J: TRBJ1-6
CDR3: CASSQVGTGGDSPLHF

D: -
size: -
V: TRBV3-1/TRBV3-2
length: 14
J: TRBJ2-3
CDR3: CASSPQANTDTQYF

D: TRBD1
size: -
V: TRBV7-2
length: 16
J: TRBJ2-1
CDR3: CASSVRQGDSYNEQFF

D: -
size: -
V: TRBV6-4
length: 19
J: TRBJ1-6
CDR3: CASSRVGDGYTGYNSPLHF

D: -
size: -
V: TRBV18
length: 13
J: TRBJ1-1
CDR3: CASSRDINTEAFF

D: -
size: -
V: TRBV7-2
length: 13
J: TRBJ1-1
CDR3: CASSLVTTTEAFF

D: -
size: -
V: TRBV6-5
length: 15
J: TRBJ2-1
CDR3: CASTLSEPIYNEQFF

D: TRBD2
size: -
V: TRBV6-6
length: 13
J: TRBJ2-1
CDR3: CASSYVGGGAQFF

D: -
size: -
V: TRBV6-5
length: 13
J: TRBJ1-2
CDR3: CARRGNALYGYTF

D: -
size: -
V: TRBV29-1
length: 13
J: TRBJ2-5
CDR3: CSVEGQGEETQYF

D: TRBD2
size: -
V: TRBV6-5
length: 15
J: TRBJ2-7
CDR3: CASSYYGGAGYEQYF

D: -
size: -
V: TRBV14
length: 17
J: TRBJ2-7
CDR3: CASSQGIWTFSSYEQYF

D: TRBD1
size: -
V: TRBV7-2
length: 16
J: TRBJ2-7
CDR3: CASSPAILRQGNEQYF

D: -
size: -
V: TRBV4-2
length: 16
J: TRBJ1-3
CDR3: CASSQGRGANENTIYF

D: -
size: -
V: TRBV6-6
length: 12
J: TRBJ1-2
CDR3: CASSLDSYGYTF

D: -
size: -
V: TRBV11-2
length: 16
J: TRBJ2-7
CDR3: CASSLTDRTPSYEQYF

D: TRBD1
size: -
V: TRBV5-1
length: 14
J: TRBJ1-2
CDR3: CASSSTGTGNGYTF

D: -
size: -
V: TRBV7-9
length: 12
J: TRBJ1-2
CDR3: CASIAGDYGYTF

D: TRBD2
size: -
V: TRBV9
length: 16
J: TRBJ2-1
CDR3: CASSVAWTSVGNEQFF

D: -
size: -
V: TRBV12-3/TRBV12-4
length: 13
J: TRBJ1-1
CDR3: CASKRQENTEAFF

D: -
size: once
V: TRBV11-3
length: 14
J: TRBJ2-7
CDR3: CASSPRRGGNEQYF

D: TRBD1
size: -
V: TRBV11-2
length: 14
J: TRBJ1-1
CDR3: CASSLDRGRTEAFF

D: TRBD1
size: -
V: TRBV19
length: 15
J: TRBJ1-2
CDR3: CASSPLQGSGYGYTF

D: -
size: -
V: TRBV11-2
length: 15
J: TRBJ2-2
CDR3: CASSLNNLNTGELFF

D: -
size: few
V: TRBV12-3/TRBV12-4
length: 13
J: TRBJ1-1
CDR3: CASSFSLGLEAFF

D: -
size: -
V: TRBV5-4
length: 13
J: TRBJ2-5
CDR3: CASSFSDKETQYF

D: TRBD1
size: -
V: TRBV5-1
length: 14
J: TRBJ1-4
CDR3: CASRPTGANEKLFF

D: TRBD1
size: -
V: TRBV2
length: 13
J: TRBJ2-5
CDR3: CASKRDRVETQYF

D: -
size: -
V: TRBV12-1
length: 13
J: TRBJ1-1
CDR3: CASSSRRDTEAFF

D: TRBD2
size: -
V: TRBV7-9
length: 13
J: TRBJ2-7
CDR3: CASSSGRAYEQYF

D: -
size: -
V: TRBV4-2
length: 13
J: TRBJ2-1
CDR3: CASSPGIYNEQFF

D: -
size: once
V: TRBV15
length: 13
J: TRBJ2-1
CDR3: CATSRDLAGHQIF

D: -
size: -
V: TRBV2
length: 13
J: TRBJ2-3
CDR3: CASKEGSTDTQYF

D: TRBD1
size: -
V: TRBV27
length: 15
J: TRBJ2-5
CDR3: CASSSGTGGAETQYF

D: -
size: -
V: TRBV3-1/TRBV3-2
length: 13
J: TRBJ2-2
CDR3: CASSQGGSGELFF

D: TRBD1
size: -
V: TRBV3-1/TRBV3-2
length: 15
J: TRBJ1-6
CDR3: CASSQVDRGTSPLHF

D: TRBD1
size: -
V: TRBV7-9
length: 12
J: TRBJ2-3
CDR3: CAGQGITDTQYF

D: TRBD1
size: -
V: TRBV19
length: 13
J: TRBJ1-5
CDR3: CASRDRGGQPQHF

D: -
size: few
V: TRBV5-1
length: 14
J: TRBJ1-3
CDR3: CASSREGSGNTIYF

D: TRBD2
size: few
V: TRBV20-1
length: 15
J: TRBJ2-5
CDR3: CSASASGAPQETQYF

D: -
size: -
V: TRBV14
length: 16
J: TRBJ2-1
CDR3: CASSQLGQISYNEQFF

D: TRBD1
size: -
V: TRBV5-1
length: 17
J: TRBJ2-1
CDR3: CASSLVGTVTSYNEQFF

D: TRBD1
size: -
V: TRBV5-5
length: 15
J: TRBJ2-1
CDR3: CASSSGQGIYNEQFF

D: TRBD2
size: -
V: TRBV7-9
length: 16
J: TRBJ2-2
CDR3: CASSLAGRGGTGELFF